A selection of T cell receptor beta chains follows, all from one sample in a study of T cells after yellow fever vaccination. TCRdb processed the 5' RACE reads anew with MiXCR; each CDR3 protein has one entry. Here the sample spans 200,000 to 250,000 distinct CDR3 sequences, roughly 3.3% being singletons. Sequences were derived from CD4+ T cells sorted from PBMCs, sampled 10 days after the yellow fever booster vaccination. These receptors were collected from a man aged 18 to 30 who received the YFV17D yellow fever vaccine. CDR3s include the opening cysteine and the closing phenylalanine or tryptophan. Fields, in order: CDR3 protein, CDR3 DNA, D gene, V gene, clone size, J gene. A D gene is named only where the DNA matches it firmly. Part of the rows lack a size; the others show once, few, many or a class for expanded clones.

CDR3aa: CSVEKAGAGSQPQHF
CDR3nt: TGCAGCGTTGAGAAGGCAGGGGCGGGGAGTCAGCCCCAGCATTTT
d_gene: -
v_gene: TRBV29-1
abundance: few
j_gene: TRBJ1-5

CDR3aa: CASSLTAPAEQYF
CDR3nt: TGTGCCAGCAGCTTAACTGCCCCGGCCGAGCAGTACTTC
d_gene: -
v_gene: TRBV7-2
abundance: few
j_gene: TRBJ2-7

CDR3aa: CASRSQGATGNTIYF
CDR3nt: TGTGCCAGCAGGTCACAGGGGGCAACTGGAAACACCATATATTTT
d_gene: TRBD1
v_gene: TRBV6-5
abundance: few
j_gene: TRBJ1-3

CDR3aa: CASRDRRTSGNTIYF
CDR3nt: TGTGCCAGCAGGGATCGGAGGACATCTGGAAACACCATATATTTT
d_gene: -
v_gene: TRBV6-1
abundance: many
j_gene: TRBJ1-3

CDR3aa: CSARAPSMTDTQYF
CDR3nt: TGCAGTGCTAGAGCGCCTAGCATGACAGATACGCAGTATTTT
d_gene: -
v_gene: TRBV20-1
abundance: many
j_gene: TRBJ2-3

CDR3aa: CASSSEGGGTEAFF
CDR3nt: TGTGCCAGCAGCTCGGAAGGAGGGGGCACTGAAGCTTTCTTT
d_gene: -
v_gene: TRBV7-8
abundance: many
j_gene: TRBJ1-1

CDR3aa: CASSFDWTPGPYEQYF
CDR3nt: TGTGCCAGCAGCTTTGACTGGACTCCCGGGCCCTACGAGCAGTACTTC
d_gene: -
v_gene: TRBV5-5
abundance: many
j_gene: TRBJ2-7

CDR3aa: CASSQEAGANTGELFF
CDR3nt: TGTGCCAGCAGCCAAGAAGCAGGCGCGAACACCGGGGAGCTGTTTTTT
d_gene: -
v_gene: TRBV3-1
abundance: few
j_gene: TRBJ2-2

CDR3aa: CASSLDWSGDEQFF
CDR3nt: TGTGCCAGCAGCTTAGATTGGAGCGGCGATGAGCAGTTCTTC
d_gene: -
v_gene: TRBV7-2
abundance: many
j_gene: TRBJ2-1

CDR3aa: CASWSGAGGTGELFF
CDR3nt: TGTGCCAGCTGGAGCGGGGCTGGAGGGACCGGGGAGCTGTTTTTT
d_gene: TRBD2
v_gene: TRBV27
abundance: -
j_gene: TRBJ2-2